Below, 15 T cell receptor beta chains from the same sample are listed, as sequenced in a study of early T cells in non-severe SARS-CoV-2 infection. TCRdb called the 5' RACE reads again in MiXCR, with one record for every CDR3 protein. Among about 60,000 distinct CDR3 sequences listed, roughly a tenth were seen once. Specimen: whole blood. The receptors come from an adult who was a healthcare worker with PCR-confirmed SARS-CoV-2 infection or an uninfected control (not recorded which).

In this sample, this clonotype turned up a few times. This chain connects TRBV7-8 to TRBJ2-5, with 10 bases that match TRBD1. Germline V gives CDR1 SGHVS, CDR2 FQNEAQ. There are 15 residues in the CDR3. The V and J ends lost 5 bases and 5 bases, in that order; junction bases with no gene match: 8. CDR3 amino acids: CASSGRQGASETQYF. The CDR3 coding sequence is TGTGCCAGCAGCGGACGACAGGGGGCTTCGGAGACCCAGTACTTC.

This clonotype was recorded at least ten times. The chain carries TRBV6-1 and TRBJ1-3; the D is unclear. This CDR3 spans 15 amino acids. Germline CDR1 and CDR2: MNHNS and SASEGT. The ends were cut back, 8 bases at V and 0 bases at J, with 14 bases in the middle. Here the CDR3 DNA reads TGTGCCAGCCGTACAGACTTCATCTCTGGAAACACCATATATTTT. Protein sequence: CASRTDFISGNTIYF.

There are many counts of this clonotype. The V gene is TRBV14, the J gene TRBJ2-1, with 10 bases that match TRBD2. The CDR3 is 17 amino acids. After removal of 1 base from V and 3 bases from J, the junction contained 6 bases not matched to a gene. The germline CDR1 and CDR2 sequences are SGHDN and FVKESK. CDR3 sequence (DNA): TGTGCCAGCAGCCAAGGTATTAGCGGGAGGTACTACAATGAGCAGTTCTTC. Its translation: CASSQGISGRYYNEQFF.

V is TRBV6-6 and J is TRBJ1-4, with a weak D call TRBD1 (6 bases). This CDR3 region has 14 residues. Per the germline V gene, CDR1 is MNHNY and CDR2 is SVGAGI (reference sequence). V lost 2 bases and J lost 6, with 10 bases in between. The CDR3 is CASSYAGEDEKLFF. Written as DNA, the CDR3 is TGTGCCAGCAGTTACGCAGGGGAGGATGAAAAACTGTTTTTT.

V gene TRBV7-3 combines with J gene TRBJ2-3, with TRBD1 matching over 7 bases. The CDR3 loop spans 16 amino acids. Germline V gene sequence: CDR1 SGHTA, CDR2 FQGTGA. The ends lost 0 bases at V and 1 base at J; junction bases unmatched: 4. This chain's CDR3 is CASSLTGDSRTDTQYF. Written as DNA, the CDR3 is TGTGCCAGCAGCTTAACGGGGGACAGCCGCACAGATACGCAGTATTTT.

This clonotype was found a few times. The chain couples TRBV6-5 to TRBJ2-2; perhaps D is TRBD1 or TRBD2 (6 bases each). V was cut by 2 bases and J by 2 bases, with 24 bases left in between. The CDR3 is 20 amino acids. Germline assignment: CDR1 MNHEY and CDR2 SVGAGI. CDR3 sequence (DNA): TGTGCCAGCAGTTACGATCTCGTAGCAGGGGAGGATATAAACACCGGGGAGCTGTTTTTT. Protein sequence: CASSYDLVAGEDINTGELFF.

In its sample, this clonotype was seen many times. The chain combines TRBV6-5 with TRBJ2-1; D is uncertain. CDR3 size: 14 residues. The V and J ends lost 6 bases and 6 bases respectively, with 15 bases between them. Germline CDR1 and CDR2: MNHEY and SVGAGI. The CDR3 nucleotides are TGTGCCAGCAGCCCCTTCGCTGGCTTCAATGAGCAGTTCTTC. It yields the protein CASSPFAGFNEQFF.

This clonotype was counted between two and nine times. The chain couples TRBV27 to TRBJ2-5; D may be TRBD1 (6 bases). In germline, CDR1 is MNHEY, CDR2 SMNVEV (reference sequence). The V end lost 5 bases, the J end lost 3 bases, and 10 bases lay between the germline ends. This CDR3 comprises 13 residues. The CDR3 nucleotides read TGTGCCAGCAGTCCTCGACAGGAAGAGACCCAGTACTTC. This encodes CASSPRQEETQYF.

This clonotype appeared many times. This chain joins TRBV5-1 and TRBJ2-2, with D unresolved. Trimming removed 4 bases from V and 7 bases from J, with 11 bases in between. The germline gives CDR1 SGHRS, CDR2 YFSETQ. The CDR3 totals 13 residues. CDR3 nucleotides: TGCGCCAGCAGCCCTAGGGAAATCGGGGAGCTGTTTTTT. Protein sequence: CASSPREIGELFF. The variable domain in full, completed from reference TRBV5-1 and TRBJ2-2, reads KAGVTQTPRYLIKTRGQQVTLSCSPISGHRSVSWYQQTPGQGLQFLFEYFSETQRNKGNFPGRFSGRQFSNSRSEMNVSTLELGDSALYLCASSPREIGELFFGEGSRLTVL.

This clonotype was observed many times. The rearrangement links TRBV5-4 to TRBJ2-2; no clear D. The V and J ends lost 0 bases and 3 bases respectively, with 6 bases between them. Germline CDR1 is SGHNT and CDR2 is YYREEE (reference sequence). The CDR3 length is 14 residues. This CDR3 is CASSLGQDTGELFF. CDR3 bases: TGTGCCAGCAGCTTGGGACAAGACACCGGGGAGCTGTTTTTT. The whole variable domain, remainder taken from reference TRBV5-4 and TRBJ2-2, is ETGVTQSPTHLIKTRGQQVTLRCSSQSGHNTVSWYQQALGQGPQFIFQYYREEENGRGNFPPRFSGLQFPNYSSELNVNALELDDSALYLCASSLGQDTGELFFGEGSRLTVL.

This rearrangement joins TRBV12-5 to TRBJ1-1; D ambiguous. Germline assignment: CDR1 LGHNT and CDR2 FRNRAP. V was shortened by 0 bases and J by 1 base, with 9 bases between the two germline ends. The CDR3 runs to 15 residues. CDR3 bases: TGTGCTAGTGGTTTGGTCTTAAATACGAACACTGAAGCTTTCTTT. Amino acid sequence: CASGLVLNTNTEAFF.

This clonotype appeared many times. The chain is built from TRBV11-2 and TRBJ2-1, with 7 nucleotides matching TRBD1. The CDR3 length is 15 residues. Germline CDR1 reads SGHAT; CDR2 reads FQNNGV. V lost 2 bases and J lost 6; bases outside the gene matches: 7. The DNA of the CDR3 is TGTGCCAGCAGCTTACTGAGGGGGCTTTTCAATGAGCAGTTCTTC. This sequence encodes CASSLLRGLFNEQFF.

This clonotype was found many times. The CDR3: CASRLGHRCMPCSNQPQHF. In DNA, the CDR3 is TGTGCAAGTCGCTTAGGACACCGGTGTATGCCATGTAGCAATCAGCCCCAGCATTTT. V gene TRBV12-2 combines with J gene TRBJ1-5. TRBV12-2 is noted as a pseudogene. The CDR3 contains 19 residues.

The table lists this clonotype with many counts. The V gene is TRBV7-2, the J gene TRBJ2-3, with TRBD2 matching over 12 bases. Germline loops: CDR1 SGHTA, CDR2 FQGNSA. CDR3 length: 15 residues. V dropped 4 bases and J dropped 4; count of bases not matched to a gene: 3. The CDR3 region has the DNA TGTGCCAGCAGCTCGACTAGCGGGAGTTCAGATACGCAGTATTTT. Protein product: CASSSTSGSSDTQYF.

This clonotype was counted only a few times. DNA for the CDR3: TGCGCCAGTCGGTTCCAACAGGGCACTGAAGCTTTCTTT. Residues: CASRFQQGTEAFF. The genes are TRBV5-1 and TRBJ1-1, with D possibly matching TRBD1 (6 bases). The CDR3 spans 13 residues. V shed 8 bases and J shed 4 bases, with 15 bases lying between them. Germline V gives CDR1 SGHRS, CDR2 YFSETQ.